Detailed here is one TCR beta chain. A read error may account for a junction end that differs from germline. Germline CDR1 LGHDT, CDR2 YNNKEL (reference sequence). The CDR3 totals 13 residues. Original processing notes: Amplified reference gene primers provided the basis for estimating nucleated cell counts. The table came from immunoSEQ multiplex PCR; TCRdb's copy has only in-frame clones and leaves some out. That table furnishes V, J and clone size, whereas the DNA furnished D and trimming. The sample lists roughly 68,000 clones, roughly 84% occurring once. These data originate in a study of blood T cell repertoires in COVID-19. On the study more broadly: Nucleic acid was either cDNA or gDNA, and it came from T cells, B-cell-depleted T cells, or PBMCs.

The origin of this receptor is a man in his forties or fifties with active COVID-19. Sample: peripheral blood. This chain uses TRBV3-1 (or the pseudogene TRBV3-2) with TRBJ1-2, with 11 positions matching TRBD1. CDR3 DNA: TGTGCCAGCAGCCAAGGCGGGACAGGGGGACCCTCGTTC. The encoded protein is CASSQGGTGGPSF.